The clone carrying this T cell receptor (beta chain) was recorded only once. The data were taken from a study of blood T cell repertoires in COVID-19. How the authors handled the data: Reference gene primer amplification gave estimated nucleated cell counts. TCRdb's copy holds only in-frame clones and misses some; the assay was immunoSEQ multiplex PCR. For V, J and clone size, that table is used; D and trimming come from the DNA. This table holds 100,000 to 150,000 clones, 92% found once. CDR1 and CDR2 from the germline V gene are MNHEY and SVGAGI. J lost 4 bases, V lost 2 bases, and 8 bases had no gene match. The CDR3 spans 15 residues.

The source of this sequence is a man aged 45-60 years with COVID-19, enrolled during active disease. Sequences were obtained from peripheral blood. The rearrangement uses TRBV6-5 and TRBJ2-7, with 7 bases identical to TRBD1. CDR3 DNA: TGTGCCAGCAGTTACGGGCAGGGGGTGGGATACGAGCAGTACTTC. It codes for CASSYGQGVGYEQYF.